The sequence of this T cell receptor beta chain was determined in a study of T cells after yellow fever vaccination. Germline loops: CDR1 LGHNA, CDR2 YNFKEQ. V lost 1 base to trimming and J lost 2 bases; unmatched junction nucleotides: 6. The CDR3 sequence is 17 residues long. From the 5' RACE reads, TCRdb called clonotypes with MiXCR, one entry per CDR3 protein. In the table there are about 400,000 distinct CDR3 sequences, roughly 6.2% of which are singletons. The table lists this clonotype with a few counts. This clonotype originated in a young man who received the YFV17D yellow fever vaccine. The input for sequencing was PBMCs, taken 5 days after the yellow fever booster vaccination. The V gene is TRBV4-2, the J gene TRBJ2-3; 10 positions match TRBD2. CDR3 in amino acids: CASSQGPSGSFTDTQYF. The DNA of the CDR3 is TGTGCCAGCAGCCAAGGGCCTAGCGGGAGCTTCACAGATACGCAGTATTTT.